The 29 T cell receptor beta chains below all came from one sample that was sequenced in a study of blood T cell repertoires in COVID-19. Data came from immunoSEQ multiplex PCR; TCRdb stores just in-frame clones and leaves some out. The sample has some 75,000 clones; around 80% are singletons. Sequencing input: peripheral blood. Every receptor here comes from a man over 45 with COVID-19, enrolled during active disease.

J is TRBJ2-4 and V is TRBV19; no definite D call. V lost 1 base and J lost 1, with 17 bases in between. Germline V CDR1 and CDR2: LNHDA, SQIVND (reference sequence). This CDR3 contains 18 residues. CDR3 sequence (DNA): TGTGCCAGTAGTATAGGCCTTTTTATGCCGAGGGCCAAAAACATTCAGTACTTC. Protein product: CASSIGLFMPRAKNIQYF.

This chain joins TRBV30 and TRBJ1-5; weak D call: TRBD1 (6 bases). V gave up 5 bases and J gave up 4 bases, with 18 bases separating them. Germline V CDR1 and CDR2: GTSNPN, SVGIG (reference sequence). The CDR3 runs to 15 residues. The CDR3 region has the DNA TGTGCCTGGGTCGCGCAGCAGGGGCTAAATCAGCCCCAGCATTTT. Translation: CAWVAQQGLNQPQHF.

V gene TRBV10-3 combines with J gene TRBJ2-2; D is possibly TRBD1 (5 bases). CDR1 ENHRY and CDR2 SYGVKD come from the germline V gene. This CDR3 has 15 amino acids. V lost 4 bases and J 7 bases, leaving 16 bases between the germline ends. This CDR3 reads CAISGVRVHNGELFF. The CDR3, as DNA: TGTGCCATCAGTGGCGTCAGGGTTCACAACGGGGAGCTGTTTTTT.

The chain employs TRBV19 and TRBJ2-7, with 8 positions matching TRBD1. V was clipped by 4 bases and J by 7 bases; unmatched bases: 6. The CDR3 consists of 13 residues. The germline V gene encodes CDR1 LNHDA and CDR2 SQIVND (reference sequence). In nucleotides, the CDR3 is TGTGCCAGTAGTAAGGGGACAGGTCGAGAGCAGTACTTC. This encodes CASSKGTGREQYF. Complete variable domain (other parts from reference TRBV19 and TRBJ2-7): DGGITQSPKYLFRKEGQNVTLSCEQNLNHDAMYWYRQDPGQGLRLIYYSQIVNDFQKGDIAEGYSVSREKKESFPLTVTSAQKNPTAFYLCASSKGTGREQYFGPGTRLTVT.

A few counts support this clone. The chain couples TRBV29-1 to TRBJ2-1, with 8 bases fitting TRBD2. Per germline, CDR1 SQVTM and CDR2 ANQGSEA. Losses at the gene ends were 3 bases for V and 5 bases for J; bases not matched to a gene: 6. The CDR3 covers 14 residues. The CDR3 loop is CSVEGKAGDNEQFF. The CDR3, as DNA: TGCAGCGTTGAGGGAAAAGCGGGGGACAATGAGCAGTTCTTC.

This chain uses TRBV27 with TRBJ2-1; 9 positions agree with TRBD2. Per germline, CDR1 MNHEY and CDR2 SMNVEV (reference sequence). J gave up 2 bases and V 5 bases, and 10 bases lay outside the gene matches. The CDR3 sequence is 17 residues long. The CDR3 DNA reads as TGTGCCAGCAGTCCGGAGACTAGCGGAACAGCCTACAATGAGCAGTTCTTC. This codes for CASSPETSGTAYNEQFF.

The J gene is TRBJ2-1, the V gene TRBV4-1; 7 bases fit TRBD1. The CDR3 consists of 15 residues. In germline, CDR1 is MGHRA, CDR2 YSYEKL. V was clipped by 4 bases and J by 2 bases; unmatched bases: 5. The CDR3 coding sequence is TGCGCCAGCAGCCCGGGACAGACAACCTACAATGAGCAGTTCTTC. Protein product: CASSPGQTTYNEQFF.

This clone was detected only once. The rearrangement joins TRBV27 to TRBJ2-7; TRBD1 aligns across 8 bases. Looked up from germline, CDR1 is MNHEY and CDR2 is SMNVEV (reference sequence). There are 14 residues in the CDR3. J lost 3 bases, V lost 3 bases, and 4 bases had no gene match. The CDR3 DNA reads as TGTGCCAGCAGTTTCCAACAGGGGGTCTACGAGCAGTACTTC. Protein: CASSFQQGVYEQYF.

This clone appeared a single time. V gene TRBV27 combines with J gene TRBJ2-2; D is unclear. Trimming stripped 6 bases from V and 5 bases from J, with 13 bases between. CDR3 size: 14 residues. Germline CDR1 is MNHEY and CDR2 is SMNVEV (reference sequence). CDR3 in DNA: TGTGCCAGCAGGCCCGGTGTTCGGACCGGGGAGCTGTTTTTT. Translating it yields CASRPGVRTGELFF.

The chain couples TRBV27 to TRBJ2-7; D unresolved. V lost 5 bases and J 4 bases, leaving 9 bases between the germline ends. The CDR3 spans 12 residues. Germline V gene lookup returns CDR1 MNHEY and CDR2 SMNVEV (reference sequence). The CDR3 spells CASSPLGYEQYF. The CDR3 bases are TGTGCCAGCAGTCCCCTCGGGTACGAGCAGTACTTC.

This sequence joins TRBV5-5 and TRBJ1-5; D perhaps matches TRBD1 (6 bases). CDR1 and CDR2 (germline): SGHKS, YYEKEE (reference sequence). Trimming stripped 4 bases from V and 3 bases from J, with 17 bases between. The CDR3 extends over 16 amino acids. CDR3 coding DNA: TGTGCCAGCAGCCCGCTACAGGGAGGGGCCAATCAGCCCCAGCATTTT. This translates into CASSPLQGGANQPQHF.

This clone was found a few times. The V gene is TRBV11-2, the J gene TRBJ2-7; no firm D call. The CDR3 is 14 amino acids. The germline CDR1 and CDR2 sequences are SGHAT and FQNNGV. The V gene lost 3 bases and the J gene lost 0 bases, with 9 bases spanning the gap. CDR3 nucleotide sequence: TGTGCCAGCAGCTTCTTCTCCAGCTCCTACGAGCAGTACTTC. This codes for CASSFFSSSYEQYF.

The chain employs TRBV5-1 and TRBJ2-5; a possible D gene is TRBD1 (6 bases). The V end was cut by 6 bases, the J end by 2 bases, with 11 bases between. CDR3 size: 13 residues. Germline-derived CDR1 and CDR2 are SGHRS and YFSETQ. The CDR3 DNA sequence: TGCGCCAGCACCCGACAGGAACAAGAGACCCAGTACTTC. Its translation: CASTRQEQETQYF.

The V and J genes are TRBV5-4 and TRBJ1-2; the D is unclear. Germline V gives CDR1 SGHNT, CDR2 YYREEE (reference sequence). Between the trimmed V and J ends, which lost 6 bases and 4 bases, there was a span of 13 bases. This CDR3 region has 13 residues. CDR3 coding DNA: TGTGCCAGCACCGTGGGAGTCGGCTATGGCTACACCTTC. Protein product: CASTVGVGYGYTF.

The chain is built from TRBV5-1 and TRBJ1-1; 7 nucleotides align to TRBD1. The V gene end was trimmed by 4 bases and the J gene end by 5 bases; junction bases not matched to a gene: 11. The CDR3 totals 15 residues. Germline V gives CDR1 SGHRS, CDR2 YFSETQ. CDR3 region: CASSHLTGEGTEAFF. The CDR3 bases are TGCGCCAGCAGCCACTTAACAGGGGAAGGGACTGAAGCTTTCTTT.

This clone was seen repeatedly, ten times or more. This rearrangement joins TRBV5-4 to TRBJ2-1; D might be TRBD1 (5 bases). Germline V gene sequence: CDR1 SGHNT, CDR2 YYREEE (reference sequence). Trimming took off 6 bases at V and 9 bases at J, with 25 bases between the two ends. This CDR3 has 16 residues. The CDR3, as DNA: TGTGCCAGCACCCCACGTCGTAGGGGTTGGGGTGGTGAGCAGTTCTTC. It translates to CASTPRRRGWGGEQFF.

CDR3 residues: CSVSRDRGRTEAFF. The CDR3 nucleotides are TGCAGCGTTTCCAGGGACAGGGGGCGGACTGAAGCTTTCTTT. The chain joins TRBV29-1 to TRBJ1-1; 12 bases fit TRBD1. V trimming: 5 bases; J trimming: 5 bases; junction bases outside the gene matches: 6. CDR1 SQVTM and CDR2 ANQGSEA come from the germline V gene. The CDR3 extends over 14 amino acids.

This chain links TRBV24-1 with TRBJ2-5; 10 nucleotides line up with TRBD1. The V gene's germline CDR1 is KGHDR and CDR2 SFDVKD. This CDR3 is 16 amino acids long. The junction had 6 bases not matched to a gene; V was cut back by 2 bases and J by 4 bases. This CDR3 reads CATSDSSRDRGETQYF. Here the CDR3 DNA reads TGTGCCACCAGTGATTCATCACGGGACAGGGGAGAGACCCAGTACTTC.

This sequence joins TRBV18 and TRBJ1-2; D may be TRBD1 (5 bases). The CDR3 consists of 15 residues. The germline CDR1 and CDR2 sequences are KGHSH and LQKENI. Between the trimmed V and J ends, which lost 6 bases and 8 bases, there was a span of 22 bases. The CDR3 here is CASSREDGGTGGYTF. CDR3 sequence (DNA): TGTGCCAGCTCCCGAGAGGACGGAGGGACCGGGGGCTACACCTTC.

This clone appeared a single time. This chain uses TRBV16 with TRBJ1-1; 8 nucleotides match TRBD1. The V gene's germline CDR1 is KGHSY and CDR2 FQNENV. This CDR3 contains 13 residues. V lost 0 bases to trimming and J lost 11 bases; unmatched junction nucleotides: 5. The CDR3 loop reads CASSQSVQGAAFF. DNA of the CDR3: TGTGCCAGCAGCCAATCGGTGCAGGGGGCTGCTTTCTTT.

The chain employs TRBV19 and TRBJ1-5; weak D call: TRBD1 (5 bases). V was clipped by 3 bases and J by 3 bases, with 12 bases between them. Germline V gives CDR1 LNHDA, CDR2 SQIVND (reference sequence). The CDR3 consists of 15 residues. The CDR3 loop reads CASSIQRGDNQPQHF. CDR3 coding DNA: TGTGCCAGTAGTATCCAACGGGGGGACAATCAGCCCCAGCATTTT. The full variable domain, rest sourced from reference TRBV19 and TRBJ1-5, is DGGITQSPKYLFRKEGQNVTLSCEQNLNHDAMYWYRQDPGQGLRLIYYSQIVNDFQKGDIAEGYSVSREKKESFPLTVTSAQKNPTAFYLCASSIQRGDNQPQHFGDGTRLSIL.

The chain joins TRBV19 to TRBJ2-1; TRBD2 matches 8 bases. Germline CDR1 and CDR2: LNHDA and SQIVND (reference sequence). The CDR3 contains 16 residues. J lost 8 bases, V lost 1 base, and 10 bases had no gene match. The CDR3 spells CASSIGWREAGDEQFF. The CDR3 coding sequence is TGTGCCAGTAGTATAGGATGGCGGGAGGCCGGCGATGAGCAGTTCTTC.

This clone came up a few times. The V call is TRBV6-1, the J call TRBJ2-7; 11 positions match TRBD1. This CDR3 region has 16 residues. CDR1 is MNHNS, CDR2 SASEGT, per germline. Trimming removed 4 bases from V and 3 bases from J; junction bases left unmatched: 8. This CDR3 reads CASSGSDGTGGYEQYF. In nucleotides, the CDR3 is TGTGCCAGCAGTGGATCCGACGGGACAGGGGGCTACGAGCAGTACTTC.

This clone was counted a single time. This chain connects TRBV5-1 to TRBJ2-3; D ambiguous. The germline gives CDR1 SGHRS, CDR2 YFSETQ. The V and J ends lost 0 bases and 0 bases respectively, with 8 bases between them. The CDR3 consists of 15 residues. DNA for the CDR3: TGCGCCAGCAGCTTGGCATCATTGAGCACAGATACGCAGTATTTT. This encodes CASSLASLSTDTQYF.

This sequence joins TRBV29-1 and TRBJ2-1; 7 positions agree with TRBD2. Germline V gives CDR1 SQVTM, CDR2 ANQGSEA. There are 15 residues in the CDR3. J lost 10 bases, V lost 5 bases, and 17 bases had no gene match. The CDR3 region has the DNA TGCAGCGTTCAATCTTTGAGCGGGATGACGGGAGAGCAGTTCTTC. This encodes CSVQSLSGMTGEQFF.

The chain uses TRBV5-1 and TRBJ2-5, with 13 bases aligning to TRBD2. Germline CDR1 reads SGHRS; CDR2 reads YFSETQ. With V trimmed by 4 bases and J by 3 bases, 3 bases remained unmatched. The CDR3 has 15 amino acids. CDR3 loop: CASSIGTSGKETQYF. The DNA for the CDR3 is TGCGCCAGCAGCATAGGGACTAGCGGGAAAGAGACCCAGTACTTC. Based on the CDR3 plus reference TRBV5-1 and TRBJ2-5, the full variable domain is KAGVTQTPRYLIKTRGQQVTLSCSPISGHRSVSWYQQTPGQGLQFLFEYFSETQRNKGNFPGRFSGRQFSNSRSEMNVSTLELGDSALYLCASSIGTSGKETQYFGPGTRLLVL.

The chain employs TRBV4-1 and TRBJ2-7; 7 nucleotides match TRBD1. J lost 6 bases, V lost 3 bases, and 14 bases had no gene match. Germline loops: CDR1 MGHRA, CDR2 YSYEKL. CDR3 length: 16 amino acids. The CDR3 reads CASSHLKGAVLSEQYF. For the CDR3, the DNA is TGCGCCAGCAGCCATTTGAAGGGGGCAGTTTTAAGCGAGCAGTACTTC.

V usage is TRBV6-1 and J usage is TRBJ1-2, with D possibly being TRBD1 (5 bases). The CDR3 totals 15 residues. The germline V gene has CDR1 MNHNS and CDR2 SASEGT. Trimming took 2 bases from V and 2 from J, leaving 12 bases between them. The CDR3 coding sequence is TGTGCCAGCAGTGAACAAACAGGACGAAACTATGGCTACACCTTC. Translated: CASSEQTGRNYGYTF.

V is TRBV7-9 and J is TRBJ1-2, with TRBD1 as a possible D gene (5 bases). The length of the CDR3 is 13 residues. CDR1 is SEHNR, CDR2 FQNEAQ, per germline (reference sequence). The V end was cut by 6 bases, the J end by 8 bases, with 16 bases between. The DNA of the CDR3 is TGTGCCAGCAGAGACAAGGGGTTCTGGGGCTACACCTTC. Translation gives CASRDKGFWGYTF.